Following are 30 T cell receptor beta chains from one sample sequenced in a study of cytomegalovirus exposure and HLA in healthy donors. Both 60 Vbeta primers and 13 Jbeta primers went into the PCR. Assay used: immunoSEQ multiplex PCR; TCRdb lists only in-frame clones, some missing. The sample lists a few hundred thousand clones, about four fifths occurring once. Material: PBMCs. Receptors originate from a girl aged 2 to 9 in good health and CMV-seronegative.

The rearrangement joins TRBV30 to TRBJ2-7; D perhaps matches TRBD1 (5 bases). This CDR3 has 15 residues. Trimming took 3 bases from V and 0 from J, leaving 15 bases between them. Germline loops: CDR1 GTSNPN, CDR2 SVGIG (reference sequence). In DNA, the CDR3 is TGTGCCTGGAGCGACACAGGTAGGAGCTCCTACGAGCAGTACTTC. Its protein is CAWSDTGRSSYEQYF.

This clone was counted between two and nine times. The chain links TRBV19 to TRBJ1-4; D is ambiguous. This CDR3 spans 14 amino acids. Trimming pared 3 bases from V and 3 bases from J, leaving 8 bases between. Germline CDR1 and CDR2: LNHDA and SQIVND (reference sequence). The CDR3 is CASSIPDPNEKLFF. In DNA, the CDR3 is TGTGCCAGTAGTATCCCAGATCCTAATGAAAAACTGTTTTTT. Full variable domain (rest looked up from reference TRBV19 and TRBJ1-4): DGGITQSPKYLFRKEGQNVTLSCEQNLNHDAMYWYRQDPGQGLRLIYYSQIVNDFQKGDIAEGYSVSREKKESFPLTVTSAQKNPTAFYLCASSIPDPNEKLFFGSGTQLSVL.

This clone has a handful of counts. DNA for the CDR3: TGTGCCAGCAGCGACAGTGATGGGAACGGGGAGCTGTTTTTT. As protein: CASSDSDGNGELFF. This chain uses TRBV7-9 with TRBJ2-2, with a weak D call TRBD1 (5 bases). CDR3 length: 14 residues. V was pared by 5 bases and J by 7 bases, with 14 bases between. Germline V gene data show CDR1 as SEHNR and CDR2 as FQNEAQ (reference sequence).

V usage is TRBV27 and J usage is TRBJ1-3; a weak D match, TRBD1 (6 bases). The V and J ends lost 6 bases and 2 bases respectively, with 20 bases between them. The CDR3 consists of 17 residues. The germline V gene has CDR1 MNHEY and CDR2 SMNVEV (reference sequence). The CDR3 here is CASSPITTGYPGNTIYF. Written as DNA, the CDR3 is TGTGCCAGCAGCCCTATTACTACAGGGTATCCTGGAAACACCATATATTTT.

This clone has only one observation. This chain connects TRBV4-1 to TRBJ1-3; tentative D call: TRBD1 (5 bases). Germline lookup yields CDR1 MGHRA and CDR2 YSYEKL. Trimming left V 2 bases short and J 5 bases short, with 19 bases between. This CDR3 spans 17 amino acids. CDR3 sequence (DNA): TGCGCCAGCAGCCAAAATCTAGAAATTGCAGGGAGAAACACCATATATTTT. Its protein product is CASSQNLEIAGRNTIYF.

The V gene is TRBV27, the J gene TRBJ2-7; 10 bases line up with TRBD2. The trim removed 5 bases at V and 4 bases at J, leaving 8 bases unmatched. This CDR3 contains 15 residues. Germline lookup yields CDR1 MNHEY and CDR2 SMNVEV (reference sequence). CDR3: CASSAVAGGSYEQYF. The CDR3 nucleotides are TGTGCCAGCAGTGCGGTAGCGGGAGGTTCGTACGAGCAGTACTTC.

Comments on this clone: This sample also contains other DNA sequences that code for the same CDR3. CDR3 in amino acids: CASSPRRGGTDTQYF. CDR3 coding DNA: TGTGCCAGCTCACCACGGCGGGGGGGCACAGATACGCAGTATTTT. The chain is built from TRBV18 and TRBJ2-3; 8 bases agree with TRBD2. The germline V gene has CDR1 KGHSH and CDR2 LQKENI. This CDR3 contains 15 residues. J gave up 1 base and V 1 base, and 1 base lay outside the gene matches.

The J gene is TRBJ2-7, the V gene TRBV6-6, with 8 nucleotides matching TRBD2. Germline assignment: CDR1 MNHNY and CDR2 SVGAGI (reference sequence). After removal of 5 bases from V and 3 bases from J, the junction contained 3 bases not matched to a gene. This CDR3 spans 13 amino acids. CDR3 loop: CASSQRGFYEQYF. CDR3 nucleotide sequence: TGTGCCAGCAGTCAGCGGGGGTTCTACGAGCAGTACTTC.

This chain connects TRBV4-1 to TRBJ2-1; D unclear. The ends were cut back, 7 bases at V and 2 bases at J, with 12 bases in the middle. The germline gives CDR1 MGHRA, CDR2 YSYEKL. The CDR3 runs 14 residues. CDR3 DNA: TGCGCCAGCAAGTCGGCAGGAACCTACAATGAGCAGTTCTTC. Its protein is CASKSAGTYNEQFF.

This clone was seen just once. The chain links TRBV5-6 to TRBJ1-5; D unresolved. The CDR3 spans 15 residues. Germline CDR1 is SGHDT and CDR2 is YYEEEE. V lost 4 bases to trimming and J lost 7 bases, with 18 bases between them. Here the CDR3 reads CASSRSLTGGQPQHF. The CDR3 DNA is TGTGCCAGCAGCCGGAGTTTGACGGGAGGACAGCCCCAGCATTTT.

The chain couples TRBV27 to TRBJ2-1; 11 bases line up with TRBD2. In germline, CDR1 is MNHEY, CDR2 SMNVEV (reference sequence). J was trimmed by 4 bases and V by 5 bases; bases with no gene match: 7. CDR3 length: 16 amino acids. The chain's CDR3 is CASSLTSGASYNEQFF. The CDR3 bases are TGTGCCAGCAGTCTGACTAGCGGGGCCAGTTACAATGAGCAGTTCTTC.

This clone was picked up one time. The DNA of the CDR3 is TGTGCCAGCAGCTCCGTGGAGGGACCAAACTATGGCTACACCTTC. Translated, it gives CASSSVEGPNYGYTF. V gene TRBV13 combines with J gene TRBJ1-2; possible D gene TRBD1, 5 bases. This CDR3 spans 15 amino acids. The V gene's germline CDR1 is PRHDT and CDR2 FYEKMQ (reference sequence). Trimming took off 4 bases at V and 2 bases at J, with 14 bases between the two ends. Full variable domain (missing parts from reference TRBV13 and TRBJ1-2): AAGVIQSPRHLIKEKRETATLKCYPIPRHDTVYWYQQGPGQDPQFLISFYEKMQSDKGSIPDRFSAQQFSDYHSELNMSSLELGDSALYFCASSSVEGPNYGYTFGSGTRLTVV.

The chain carries TRBV7-8 and TRBJ2-1; a possible D gene is TRBD2 (5 bases). Germline CDR1 is SGHVS and CDR2 is FQNEAQ. This CDR3 has 15 residues. Trimming cost V 5 bases and J 2 bases, with 13 bases left between them. The CDR3 DNA is TGTGCCAGCAGCCGAGCTAGCAAACCCTACAATGAGCAGTTCTTC. Protein: CASSRASKPYNEQFF.

This chain uses TRBV6-1 with TRBJ1-2; D is unresolved. Germline loops: CDR1 MNHNS, CDR2 SASEGT. This CDR3 contains 12 residues. The V gene lost 2 bases and the J gene lost 7 bases, with 8 bases spanning the gap. CDR3 sequence: CASSEPPGGYTF. CDR3 sequence (DNA): TGTGCCAGCAGTGAACCCCCCGGTGGCTACACCTTC.

The gene calls are TRBV4-1 and TRBJ2-3; 11 nucleotides align to TRBD2. Trimming at V came to 0 bases and at J to 4 bases, leaving 9 bases not matched to a gene. The CDR3 is 18 residues long. Germline CDR1 MGHRA, CDR2 YSYEKL. The CDR3 region has the DNA TGCGCCAGCAGCCAAGATGCAACTAGCGGGAGACGCTCAGATACGCAGTATTTT. Protein: CASSQDATSGRRSDTQYF.

The J gene is TRBJ1-2, the V gene TRBV28; 8 bases match TRBD1. The CDR3 runs 12 residues. Germline V gives CDR1 MDHEN, CDR2 SYDVKM. After removal of 2 bases from V and 12 bases from J, the junction contained 5 bases not matched to a gene. CDR3 sequence reads: CASSLLGQADTF. The CDR3, as DNA: TGTGCCAGCAGTTTACTGGGACAGGCGGACACCTTC.

This clone occurred a few times. The chain links TRBV20-1 to TRBJ2-1; no clear D. Between the trimmed V and J ends, which lost 5 bases and 9 bases, there was a span of 11 bases. Germline V gene data show CDR1 as DFQATT and CDR2 as SNEGSKA (reference sequence). The CDR3 sequence is 11 residues long. The CDR3 spells CSASLAREQFF. CDR3 coding DNA: TGCAGTGCTTCTCTGGCCCGTGAGCAGTTCTTC.

This chain uses TRBV19 with TRBJ2-3; 7 bases fit TRBD2. The CDR3 has 16 amino acids. The trim removed 3 bases at V and 5 bases at J, leaving 11 bases unmatched. Per germline, CDR1 LNHDA and CDR2 SQIVND (reference sequence). DNA for the CDR3: TGTGCCAGTAGTATTAAAAGGGAGGGCCGGGGAGATACGCAGTATTTT. Amino acids: CASSIKREGRGDTQYF.

The V call is TRBV12-5, the J call TRBJ1-3, with TRBD1 matching 8 bases. CDR1 is LGHNT, CDR2 FRNRAP, per germline. V lost 5 bases and J lost 4; bases outside the gene matches: 7. The CDR3 covers 15 residues. As DNA, the CDR3 is TGTGCTAGTGGTCCCGGACAGGGATCGGGAAACACCATATATTTT. Translated: CASGPGQGSGNTIYF.

The gene calls are TRBV2 and TRBJ2-2; 9 nucleotides agree with TRBD1. This CDR3 spans 13 amino acids. J lost 7 bases, V lost 10 bases, and 7 bases had no gene match. Germline CDR1 and CDR2: SNHLY and FYNNEI. This CDR3 reads CATKGQGYGELFF. CDR3 sequence (DNA): TGTGCCACCAAAGGACAGGGGTACGGGGAGCTGTTTTTT.

The rearrangement joins TRBV19 to TRBJ2-7; 12 bases line up with TRBD2. There are 14 residues in the CDR3. J was trimmed by 0 bases and V by 10 bases; bases with no gene match: 4. The germline CDR1 and CDR2 sequences are LNHDA and SQIVND (reference sequence). The CDR3 coding sequence is TGTGCCACTAGACTAGCGGGGGACTCCTACGAGCAGTACTTC. It is translated as CATRLAGDSYEQYF.

The chain employs TRBV28 and TRBJ2-7, with D perhaps matching TRBD2 (7 bases). There are 15 residues in the CDR3. V lost 0 bases to trimming and J lost 5 bases, with 14 bases between them. The V gene's germline CDR1 is MDHEN and CDR2 SYDVKM. The CDR3 is CASSLWALGGDEQYF. DNA for the CDR3: TGTGCCAGCAGTTTATGGGCCCTAGGGGGGGACGAGCAGTACTTC.

This rearrangement joins TRBV27 to TRBJ1-6; D might be TRBD1 (6 bases). This CDR3 spans 15 amino acids. CDR1 and CDR2 (germline): MNHEY, SMNVEV (reference sequence). Trimming stripped 5 bases from V and 10 bases from J, with 18 bases between. The CDR3 bases are TGTGCCAGCAGTCCCCGACAGGCTAGGGGATCACCCCTCCACTTT. Protein sequence: CASSPRQARGSPLHF.

The J gene is TRBJ2-5, the V gene TRBV27, with D possibly matching TRBD1 (7 bases). CDR1 and CDR2 from the germline V gene are MNHEY and SMNVEV (reference sequence). This CDR3 is 15 amino acids long. V dropped 4 bases and J dropped 3 bases, with 15 bases sitting between them. The CDR3 loop reads CASSSQGGGKETQYF. The CDR3 DNA sequence: TGTGCCAGCAGTTCCCAGGGGGGCGGGAAAGAGACCCAGTACTTC.

The chain is built from TRBV23-1 and TRBJ2-1, with D possibly matching TRBD2 (5 bases). TRBV23-1 is an ORF, with its function uncertain. V lost 6 bases and J lost 4, with 10 bases in between. This CDR3 has 13 amino acids. CDR3 region: CASSPKRYNEQFF. DNA of the CDR3: TGCGCCAGCAGCCCTAAGCGGTACAATGAGCAGTTCTTC.

V usage is TRBV28 and J usage is TRBJ1-2; 10 bases agree with TRBD1. The junction had 20 bases not matched to a gene; V was cut back by 5 bases and J by 8 bases. Germline-derived CDR1 and CDR2 are MDHEN and SYDVKM. The CDR3 runs to 18 residues. The CDR3 spells CASSVQSGTGVRLGGYTF. DNA for the CDR3: TGTGCCAGCAGTGTACAATCCGGGACAGGGGTTCGGCTCGGCGGCTACACCTTC.

The rearrangement joins TRBV28 to TRBJ2-1; D remains ambiguous. Germline CDR1 MDHEN, CDR2 SYDVKM. Trimming stripped 2 bases from V and 1 base from J, with 9 bases between. The CDR3 runs to 15 residues. CDR3 DNA: TGTGCCAGCAGTTTAACTTCCGGGTCCTACAATGAGCAGTTCTTC. Translated, it gives CASSLTSGSYNEQFF.

The V call is TRBV19, the J call TRBJ2-1; 9 nucleotides align to TRBD1. Germline V gene lookup returns CDR1 LNHDA and CDR2 SQIVND (reference sequence). The CDR3 sequence is 15 residues long. V lost 6 bases and J lost 5; bases outside the gene matches: 8. CDR3 nucleotide sequence: TGTGCCAGTAGCCCCGGGACAGGGTTCAACAATGAGCAGTTCTTC. Its protein product is CASSPGTGFNNEQFF.

The chain has TRBV27 and TRBJ2-7; D is unresolved. Germline values: CDR1 MNHEY, CDR2 SMNVEV (reference sequence). V dropped 2 bases and J dropped 5 bases, with 13 bases sitting between them. This CDR3 has 14 amino acids. In DNA form, the CDR3 reads TGTGCCAGCAGTTTAAATGAACTACTACACGAGCAGTACTTC. The encoded protein is CASSLNELLHEQYF.

The chain combines TRBV11-3 with TRBJ2-3; TRBD2 matches at 8 bases. J gave up 7 bases and V 8 bases, and 8 bases lay outside the gene matches. Per the germline V gene, CDR1 is SGHNT and CDR2 is YENEEA. This CDR3 contains 13 residues. The CDR3 sequence is CASASSGAYTQYF. The CDR3 coding sequence is TGTGCCAGCGCTAGTAGCGGGGCTTATACGCAGTATTTT.